Each of the 5 T cell receptor beta chains below was sequenced from the same sample in a study of T cell responses to AZD1222 COVID-19 vaccine. Using immunoSEQ multiplex PCR, the repertoire was profiled, and TCRdb retains in-frame clones only, with some absent. The sample lists over 100,000 clones; 75% to 90% were seen once. The sample here was peripheral blood, taken on day 0 of AZD1222 vaccination. The origin of the receptors is an adult in good health.

This rearrangement joins TRBV10-1 to TRBJ2-5, with 9 bases aligning to TRBD1. The length of the CDR3 is 15 residues. CDR1 is WNHNN and CDR2 is SYGVQD in the germline V gene (reference sequence). V lost 0 bases to trimming and J lost 4 bases; unmatched junction nucleotides: 3. The CDR3, as DNA: TGCGCCAGCAGTGAGTCGGGACAGGGAAGAGAGACCCAGTACTTC. Its protein is CASSESGQGRETQYF.

The chain links TRBV9 to TRBJ1-4; 7 bases fit TRBD1. Germline assignment: CDR1 SGDLS and CDR2 YYNGEE. With 0 bases clipped from V and 10 bases from J, the junction kept 3 bases outside the gene matches. This CDR3 is built from 13 residues. The CDR3 DNA is TGTGCCAGCAGCGTAGGCCAGGGGGGAAAACTGTTTTTT. Its translation: CASSVGQGGKLFF.

The V and J genes are TRBV3-1 (or the pseudogene TRBV3-2) and TRBJ1-3; D not certain. This CDR3 spans 14 amino acids. Trimming shortened V by 2 bases and J by 1 base, and 6 bases separated the two germline ends. Looked up from germline, CDR1 is LGHDT and CDR2 is YNNKEL (reference sequence). The CDR3 DNA reads TGTGCCAGCAGCCAAAGGGCTTCTGGAAACACCATATATTTT. Protein product: CASSQRASGNTIYF.

In DNA form, the CDR3 reads TGTGCCAGCAGGGTGACAGGGAACACCGGGGAGCTGTTTTTT. It yields the protein CASRVTGNTGELFF. The chain links TRBV27 to TRBJ2-2, with D perhaps matching TRBD1 (6 bases). CDR1 is MNHEY, CDR2 SMNVEV, per germline (reference sequence). Trimming removed 6 bases at V and 1 base at J, with 9 bases between. This CDR3 has 14 amino acids.

This clone occurred a few times. This chain links TRBV3-1 (or the pseudogene TRBV3-2) with TRBJ1-5; D call uncertain. Per the germline V gene, CDR1 is LGHDT and CDR2 is YNNKEL (reference sequence). V gave up 1 base and J gave up 2 bases, with 15 bases separating them. The length of the CDR3 is 17 residues. The DNA for the CDR3 is TGTGCCAGCAGCCAAGGTAACGCTCTACGGCGCAATCAGCCCCAGCATTTT. Encoded protein: CASSQGNALRRNQPQHF.